This TCR beta chain was recovered during a study of blood T cell repertoires in COVID-19 (dated by TCRdb to the early 2020s). Concerning the study at large: Samples covering the acute and convalescent phases of COVID-19 were provided by collaborators in the United States, Italy and Spain. The prospective study material was composed of cDNA or gDNA derived from T cells, B-cell-depleted T cells, or PBMCs. Deeply sampled blood TCRbeta repertoires from subjects exposed to, actively infected with, or recovered from COVID-19 were included in the dataset. A freely available public database, intended as a resource for researchers studying the immune response to SARS-CoV-2, is where the repertoires were released. Samples came from the ongoing ImmuneRACE study (first 160 participants) plus 1,254 subjects from 6 global collaborators. Nearly every sample came with metadata listing a de-identified subject ID, COVID-19 status, age in years and sex. Where available, HLA class I and class II types were taken from metadata supplied by the sample provider and were not determined by assay-based typing. Here is what the overall study found, with its caveats: The quantity of clinical and demographic metadata differed by source and by participant and was supplied without curation.

Whole blood was collected in K2EDTA tubes by collaborating institutions according to the institutions' own protocols. For TCRbeta analysis, collaborators shipped samples in one of three forms: frozen whole blood, isolated PBMCs, or DNA extracted from either of those sample types. The immunoSEQ Assay, a bias-controlled multiplex PCR, was used to amplify TCRbeta CDR3 regions from genomic DNA. The source study handled its data this way. The number of nucleated cells in each sample was estimated from the amplification of reference gene primers within the assay. To quantify the absolute abundance of each unique TCRbeta CDR3 rearrangement, sequence reads were collapsed and filtered. For each sample, productive Simpson clonality was calculated as the square root of Simpson's diversity index across productive rearrangements. TCRdb's version of the immuneACCESS table is confined to in-frame rearrangements and falls short of the full clone set. An unresolved V gene accounts for under half of the shortfall where checked; the remainder is of unknown origin. V, J and clone size derive from that table, while D and trimming were established from the DNA sequence. A total of roughly 52,000 clones appear in this sample, 86% of them only once. Just under 25% of the sample is in the top ten clones.

As to this clone: No cognate antigen has been identified for it. There are no base qualities to consult, and no much larger clone falls within one base.

The V end loses 5 bases and the J end loses 6 bases, and a stretch of 13 bases separates them. The CDR3 runs 14 residues from the cysteine to the phenylalanine. Only CDR3 DNA remains: 42 bases, in frame from the first base. CDR1 and CDR2, per the germline V gene, are SGHAT and FQNNGV. This receptor was identified in an elderly woman with acute or convalescent COVID-19. Sequenced: peripheral blood. The V and J genes are TRBV11-2 and TRBJ2-2; the D gene cannot be named for sure. For the CDR3, the sequence is CASSLKTGPGELFF. In nucleotides, the sequence is TGTGCCAGCAGCCTAAAGACGGGTCCCGGGGAGCTGTTTTTT.